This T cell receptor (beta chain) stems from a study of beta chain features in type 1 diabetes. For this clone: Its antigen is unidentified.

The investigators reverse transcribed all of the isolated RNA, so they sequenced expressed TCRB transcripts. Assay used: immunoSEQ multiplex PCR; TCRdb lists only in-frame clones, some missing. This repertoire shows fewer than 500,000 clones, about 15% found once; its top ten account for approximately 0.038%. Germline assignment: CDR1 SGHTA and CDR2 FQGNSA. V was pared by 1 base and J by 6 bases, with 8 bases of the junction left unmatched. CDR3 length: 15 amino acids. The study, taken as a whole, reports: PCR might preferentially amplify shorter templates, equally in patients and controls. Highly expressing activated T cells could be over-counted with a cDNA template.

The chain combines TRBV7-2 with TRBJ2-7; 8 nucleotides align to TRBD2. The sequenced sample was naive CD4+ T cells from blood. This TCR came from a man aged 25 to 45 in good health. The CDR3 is CASSLEFGGGLEQYF. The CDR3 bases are TGTGCCAGCAGCTTAGAGTTTGGCGGGGGGCTCGAGCAGTACTTC.